The clone carrying this T cell receptor beta chain was detected once. The antigen is unknown. The PCR contained 60 Vbeta and 13 Jbeta primers. Sequencing was performed with immunoSEQ multiplex PCR; in TCRdb, only in-frame clones are kept and a portion is missing. Among about 160,000 clones, approximately 80% were seen once, and the ten largest hold about 2.4%. The CDR3 loop spans 16 amino acids. The V gene's germline CDR1 is LGHNA and CDR2 YNFKEQ. With V trimmed by 5 bases and J by 5 bases, 8 bases remained unmatched. This entry belongs to a study of cytomegalovirus exposure and HLA in healthy donors. Notes on the study in general: A later examination showed that TCR association rates differed by HLA locus, with DRB1 most and HLA-C fewest. In vitro data verified three CMV-associated chains as specific for CMV antigens.

The sample comprised PBMCs. V usage is TRBV4-2 and J usage is TRBJ1-4, with 10 bases that match TRBD1. The sequence came from a male donor in good health and CMV-seronegative. The CDR3 here is CASSTGTGDVNEKLFF. The CDR3, as DNA: TGTGCCAGCAGCACCGGGACAGGGGATGTCAATGAAAAACTGTTTTTT.